The 17 T cell receptor beta chains below all came from one sample that was sequenced in a study of vaccination effects on CD4 cells after COVID-19 (dated 2022 in TCRdb). The ViraFEST assay stimulated PBMC with viral peptide pools and then used TCR sequencing to identify antigen-specific CD4+ T cell clonotypes by expansion. After approximately eleven days of culture, CD4+ T cells were isolated with the EasySep CD4+ T cell isolation kit. Each participant received two doses of an mRNA SARS-CoV-2 vaccine, either BNT162b2 or mRNA-1273. For these TCRs, the target antigens are not known. To prepare the library, the immunoSEQ multiplex PCR assay was applied. TCRdb's version of the immuneACCESS table is confined to in-frame rearrangements and falls short of the full clone set. An unresolved V gene accounts for under half of the shortfall where checked; the remainder is of unknown origin. The sample table holds fewer than 35,000 clones, of which 65% to 90% were seen once. Clones ranked in the top ten supply 5.8% of the sample.

Material: CD4+ T cells from PBMCs cultured with SARS-CoV-2 spike peptides, obtained after COVID-19 vaccination. According to the study, the label for this sample's cell subset or site signals: SARS-CoV-2 spike overlapping peptide pool stimulation. The receptors originated from a human donor who received a COVID-19 vaccine. Some clones in this sample may be carry-over from other donors' samples.

This sequence joins TRBV28 and TRBJ2-2; the D gene is possibly TRBD1 (6 bases). In germline, CDR1 is MDHEN, CDR2 SYDVKM. This CDR3 contains 17 residues. Trimming removed 4 bases from V and 2 bases from J, with 17 bases in between. CDR3: CASSYPTGLFNTGELFF. The CDR3 region has the DNA TGTGCCAGCAGTTATCCCACAGGGCTATTTAACACCGGGGAGCTGTTTTTT.

The chain links TRBV6-6 to TRBJ1-6; D gene ambiguous. The V and J ends lost 0 bases and 5 bases respectively, with 11 bases between them. The CDR3 extends over 16 amino acids. Germline CDR1 and CDR2: MNHNY and SVGAGI (reference sequence). Here the CDR3 DNA reads TGTGCCAGCAGTTACTCCGGGAGCTTCCATAATTCACCCCTCCACTTT. This codes for CASSYSGSFHNSPLHF.

The chain recombines TRBV19 with TRBJ1-5, with a tentative D call TRBD1 (6 bases). The CDR3 consists of 16 residues. Trimming pared 2 bases from V and 5 bases from J, leaving 16 bases between. The germline V gene encodes CDR1 LNHDA and CDR2 SQIVND (reference sequence). CDR3 loop: CASSISQDRPYQPQHF. Written as DNA, the CDR3 is TGTGCCAGTAGTATATCCCAGGACAGACCGTATCAGCCCCAGCATTTT.

V is TRBV5-1 and J is TRBJ1-4; 8 positions match TRBD1. With 4 bases clipped from V and 5 bases from J, the junction kept 7 bases outside the gene matches. Germline CDR1 and CDR2: SGHRS and YFSETQ. CDR3 size: 15 residues. The CDR3 DNA reads TGCGCCAGCAGCGGGCAGGGACAGGAGAATGAAAAACTGTTTTTT. Its translation: CASSGQGQENEKLFF.

CDR3 in amino acids: CASRTGDRINEKLFF. Written as DNA, the CDR3 is TGTGCCAGCAGGACTGGAGACCGGATTAATGAAAAACTGTTTTTT. V and J are TRBV27 and TRBJ1-4; D uncertain. Looked up from germline, CDR1 is MNHEY and CDR2 is SMNVEV (reference sequence). This CDR3 has 15 amino acids. Trimming removed 6 bases from V and 4 bases from J, with 15 bases in between.

The chain combines TRBV28 with TRBJ2-7; no definite D call. The CDR3 spans 14 residues. Germline CDR1 MDHEN, CDR2 SYDVKM. Trimming cost V 5 bases and J 2 bases, with 13 bases left between them. CDR3 nucleotide sequence: TGTGCCAGCAGTCCTACTCCATTGGCCTACGAGCAGTACGTC. It specifies CASSPTPLAYEQYV.

The rearrangement links TRBV19 to TRBJ1-6, with a weak D call TRBD1 (5 bases). CDR1 is LNHDA, CDR2 SQIVND, per germline (reference sequence). The CDR3 runs to 14 residues. V lost 1 base and J 7 bases, leaving 8 bases between the germline ends. CDR3 residues: CASSIAPGNSPLHF. Here the CDR3 DNA reads TGTGCCAGTAGTATAGCGCCAGGGAATTCACCCCTCCACTTT.

The rearrangement joins TRBV5-8 to TRBJ1-1; 7 bases fit TRBD1. The CDR3 has 15 residues. Looked up from germline, CDR1 is SGHTS and CDR2 is YDEGEE. The V gene end was trimmed by 6 bases and the J gene end by 1 base; junction bases not matched to a gene: 9. The CDR3 spells CASTQNGQENTEAFF. The CDR3 DNA follows: TGTGCCAGCACCCAAAATGGACAGGAGAACACTGAAGCTTTCTTT.

The gene calls are TRBV4-3 and TRBJ2-5, with TRBD1 identical over 8 bases. The junction had 15 bases not matched to a gene; V was cut back by 2 bases and J by 7 bases. CDR3 length: 17 amino acids. Per the germline V gene, CDR1 is LGHNA and CDR2 is YSLEER. Here the CDR3 DNA reads TGCGCCAGCAGCCAAAACCCCCACAGGGGGAATATTGGGACCCAGTACTTC. Residues: CASSQNPHRGNIGTQYF.

The chain combines TRBV30 with TRBJ1-2; D is uncertain. The CDR3 totals 10 residues. V was clipped by 4 bases and J by 5 bases, with 5 bases between them. The V gene's germline CDR1 is GTSNPN and CDR2 SVGIG (reference sequence). CDR3 coding DNA: TGTGCCTGGACGGGGTATGGCTACACCTTC. Its translation: CAWTGYGYTF.

The V and J genes are TRBV7-2 and TRBJ1-4, with TRBD1 identical over 7 bases. Germline V lookup: CDR1 SGHTA, CDR2 FQGNSA. Unmatched junction bases numbered 10, after V lost 4 bases and J lost 8 bases. This CDR3 region has 15 residues. DNA for the CDR3: TGTGCCAGCAGCTCCCGGGACAGCGGATACGAAAAACTGTTTTTT. It translates to CASSSRDSGYEKLFF.

This clone appeared once. The chain combines TRBV10-3 with TRBJ2-2; D may be TRBD1 (5 bases). CDR1 is ENHRY, CDR2 SYGVKD, per germline. V was shortened by 8 bases and J by 0 bases, with 10 bases between the two germline ends. CDR3 size: 14 residues. This CDR3 is CAIQRQTNTGELFF. As DNA, the CDR3 is TGTGCCATCCAGAGACAGACGAACACCGGGGAGCTGTTTTTT.

Of note for this clone: This sample also contains other DNA sequences that code for the same CDR3. The chain uses TRBV14 and TRBJ2-2; the match to TRBD1 covers 8 bases. This CDR3 is built from 13 residues. Germline lookup yields CDR1 SGHDN and CDR2 FVKESK. V lost 2 bases, J lost 8 bases, and 1 base stayed unmatched. The CDR3 sequence: CASSQQGAGELFF. DNA of the CDR3: TGTGCCAGCAGCCAACAGGGGGCTGGGGAGCTGTTTTTT.

This clone was found a few times. The chain links TRBV14 to TRBJ2-2; D remains unclear. The germline V gene has CDR1 SGHDN and CDR2 FVKESK. V was trimmed by 1 base and J by 4 bases, leaving 10 bases between them. This CDR3 has 15 amino acids. For the CDR3, the DNA is TGTGCCAGCAGCCAAGTTCAGGCCTCCACCGGGGAGCTGTTTTTT. As protein: CASSQVQASTGELFF.

This chain links TRBV10-1 with TRBJ1-5; 7 nucleotides agree with TRBD1. The germline CDR1 and CDR2 sequences are WNHNN and SYGVQD (reference sequence). With 6 bases clipped from V and 4 bases from J, the junction kept 3 bases outside the gene matches. The CDR3 has 13 residues. The CDR3 DNA reads TGCGCCAGCAGCGAGACAGGGAATCAGCCCCAGCATTTT. Encoded protein: CASSETGNQPQHF.

CDR3 sequence (DNA): TGTGCCAGCAGTCCCGGACAGACCTATGGCTACACCTTC. Amino acid sequence: CASSPGQTYGYTF. V is TRBV6-2 or TRBV6-3 and J is TRBJ1-2; tentative D call: TRBD1 (6 bases). Germline CDR1 and CDR2: MNHEY and SVGEGT. CDR3 length equals 13 residues. V was shortened by 5 bases and J by 4 bases, with 11 bases between the two germline ends.

The gene calls are TRBV24-1 and TRBJ2-3, with a weak D call TRBD1 (5 bases). CDR3 length: 16 residues. CDR1 and CDR2 from the germline V gene are KGHDR and SFDVKD. Trimming left V 3 bases short and J 2 bases short, with 14 bases between. CDR3 in amino acids: CATSDSGAPNTDTQYF. DNA of the CDR3: TGTGCCACCAGTGATAGTGGGGCCCCGAACACAGATACGCAGTATTTT.